The 13 T cell receptor beta chains below were found in one sample sequenced in a study of blood T cell repertoires in COVID-19. The repertoire was sequenced with immunoSEQ multiplex PCR; TCRdb's copy has only in-frame clones and lacks some. The data show 150,000 to 200,000 clones, with roughly 83% seen just once and roughly 13% held by the top ten. The sample comprised PBMCs or T cells enriched from blood (not recorded which). These receptors all come from a woman aged 60 to 75 who had recovered from COVID-19.

The chain links TRBV5-1 to TRBJ2-1, with 7 positions matching TRBD1. The germline V gene has CDR1 SGHRS and CDR2 YFSETQ. Unmatched junction bases numbered 1, after V lost 0 bases and J lost 1 base. The CDR3 is 15 amino acids. The CDR3 bases are TGCGCCAGCAGCTTGGGGGGACAGTCCTACAATGAGCAGTTCTTC. It yields the protein CASSLGGQSYNEQFF.

Only a few counts were recorded for this clone. This sequence joins TRBV10-3 and TRBJ1-1; D not resolved. Germline CDR1 is ENHRY and CDR2 is SYGVKD. The CDR3 totals 12 residues. V gave up 0 bases and J gave up 8 bases, with 7 bases separating them. CDR3 in DNA: TGTGCCATCAGTGAGTCGACGGGGGAAGCTTTCTTT. The encoded protein is CAISESTGEAFF.

The rearrangement uses TRBV2 and TRBJ2-1; 11 bases are a match to TRBD2. This CDR3 spans 15 amino acids. The V segment lost 5 bases and the J segment 6 bases; nucleotides outside the gene matches: 6. Germline CDR1 is SNHLY and CDR2 is FYNNEI. CDR3 DNA: TGTGCCAGCAGTCAGACTAGCGGGGCGGGCAATGAGCAGTTCTTC. This sequence encodes CASSQTSGAGNEQFF.

The chain carries TRBV18 and TRBJ2-3, with 9 bases matching TRBD2. The V segment lost 5 bases and the J segment 4 bases; nucleotides outside the gene matches: 10. Germline lookup yields CDR1 KGHSH and CDR2 LQKENI. The CDR3 consists of 16 residues. In DNA, the CDR3 is TGTGCCAGCTCAACGTCCGTAGCGGGAGTTTCAGATACGCAGTATTTT. The encoded protein is CASSTSVAGVSDTQYF.

The chain couples TRBV7-9 to TRBJ2-1; the match to TRBD2 covers 8 bases. V dropped 5 bases and J dropped 2; count of bases not matched to a gene: 17. Per germline, CDR1 SEHNR and CDR2 FQNEAQ (reference sequence). This CDR3 comprises 19 residues. This CDR3 is CASSRMGGSRTSTYNEQFF. Written as DNA, the CDR3 is TGTGCCAGCAGCCGGATGGGGGGCTCGCGGACTAGCACCTACAATGAGCAGTTCTTC.

The CDR3 loop is CASGGGEVSGYTF. The CDR3 region has the DNA TGCGCCAGCGGGGGGGGCGAAGTCTCTGGCTACACCTTC. The chain couples TRBV5-1 to TRBJ1-2, with D possibly TRBD1 on 6 matching bases. V was cut by 7 bases and J by 7 bases, with 17 bases left in between. This CDR3 has 13 residues. CDR1 is SGHRS, CDR2 YFSETQ, per germline.

The chain has TRBV19 and TRBJ1-2; 7 nucleotides match TRBD1. This CDR3 is 14 amino acids long. Germline CDR1 LNHDA, CDR2 SQIVND (reference sequence). V lost 5 bases, J lost 2 bases, and 5 bases stayed unmatched. This chain's CDR3 is CASSFLTGNYGYTF. CDR3 sequence (DNA): TGTGCCAGTAGTTTCTTGACAGGGAACTATGGCTACACCTTC.

This clone was found a few times. The rearrangement joins TRBV7-9 to TRBJ2-3, with 11 bases that match TRBD2. Germline trimming cut 2 bases from V and 0 bases from J; bases unmatched to any gene: 4. CDR3 size: 17 residues. The germline V gene has CDR1 SEHNR and CDR2 FQNEAQ (reference sequence). In DNA, the CDR3 is TGTGCCAGCAGCTTACCGTGGACTAGCGGGAGCACAGATACGCAGTATTTT. Its protein is CASSLPWTSGSTDTQYF.

CDR3 nucleotide sequence: TGCGCCAGCAGCTTGGATGCTACCGGGACAGACGAGAATGGCTACACCTTC. Translating gives CASSLDATGTDENGYTF. The rearrangement uses TRBV5-1 and TRBJ1-2; TRBD1 matches 7 bases. V was clipped by 0 bases and J by 6 bases; unmatched bases: 14. Per the germline V gene, CDR1 is SGHRS and CDR2 is YFSETQ. The CDR3 has 17 residues.

The sample holds one count of this clone. CDR3 region: CASSPSGVPDTQYF. Written as DNA, the CDR3 is TGTGCCAGCAGTCCTAGCGGGGTCCCAGATACGCAGTATTTT. This chain links TRBV6-5 with TRBJ2-3; 9 bases align to TRBD2. With V trimmed by 5 bases and J by 4 bases, 4 bases remained unmatched. CDR3 length equals 14 residues. The germline CDR1 and CDR2 sequences are MNHEY and SVGAGI.

The chain links TRBV7-8 to TRBJ1-4; unclear D gene. Looked up from germline, CDR1 is SGHVS and CDR2 is FQNEAQ. Trimming took 1 base from V and 7 from J, leaving 10 bases between them. The CDR3 is 14 residues long. Here the CDR3 reads CASSLGARGEKLFF. CDR3 DNA: TGTGCCAGCAGCTTAGGGGCACGGGGTGAAAAACTGTTTTTT.

The CDR3 sequence: CASSLALAGAMQFF. The CDR3 coding sequence is TGTGCCAGCAGCTTAGCTCTAGCGGGGGCCATGCAGTTCTTC. V usage is TRBV13 and J usage is TRBJ2-1; 10 bases match TRBD2. This CDR3 is built from 14 residues. From germline, CDR1 is PRHDT and CDR2 FYEKMQ (reference sequence). Trimming removed 1 base from V and 12 bases from J; junction bases left unmatched: 6.

This chain uses TRBV6-5 with TRBJ1-2; D possibly corresponds to TRBD1 (6 bases). CDR3 length equals 13 residues. Germline loops: CDR1 MNHEY, CDR2 SVGAGI. V was clipped by 4 bases and J by 4 bases, with 10 bases between them. As DNA, the CDR3 is TGTGCCAGCAGTTCAGGGGTTGTCTATGGCTACACCTTC. This codes for CASSSGVVYGYTF.